This T cell receptor (beta chain) was recorded in a study of blood T cell repertoires in COVID-19. Study in general: The samples span acute and convalescent COVID-19 from the United States, Italy and Spain. In each case, the material was cDNA or gDNA derived from T cells, B-cell-depleted T cells, or PBMCs.

To note about this clone: At the DNA level, this CDR3 is encoded by other sequences in the same sample as well.

In the authors' workflow: Estimation of nucleated cell counts was performed using reference gene primer amplification. The assay was immunoSEQ multiplex PCR, and TCRdb's table has in-frame clones only and misses some. That table is the source of V, J and clone size, and D and trimming were worked out from the DNA. The repertoire has 140,000 or so clones, 82% of them found once; the top ten carry less than 4.5%. The V gene lost 0 bases and the J gene lost 3 bases, with 5 bases spanning the gap. CDR3 length equals 13 residues. Per germline, CDR1 MNHEY and CDR2 SVGAGI. This clonotype was sampled from a woman of 80 years or more with acute or convalescent COVID-19. Source material: peripheral blood. The V gene is TRBV6-5, the J gene TRBJ1-1; no clear D gene. As DNA, the CDR3 is TGTGCCAGCAGTTACTCGAGGGACACTGAAGCTTTCTTT. It specifies CASSYSRDTEAFF.